This T cell receptor beta chain derives from a study of shared clonotypes between healthy human individuals. Study-wide background: A donor's plate count was three for CD4 naive and three for CD4 memory; CD8 naive had two and CD8 memory one. Study-level findings and limits: Few donors limited the genetic and exposure-history diversity represented. Larger richness was generally estimated for naive than memory subsets.

Germline V CDR1 and CDR2: SGHRS, YFSETQ. V lost 4 bases to trimming and J lost 1 base, with 1 base between them. The CDR3 totals 11 residues. Worth noting for this clone: Its cognate antigen is unknown. Other DNA sequences in the same sample also yield this CDR3.

Using immunoSEQ multiplex PCR, the repertoire was profiled, and TCRdb retains in-frame clones only, with some absent. In the table there are some 2,500,000 clones, about 90% of which are singletons. The donors, healthy adults who were HIV-negative, had experienced no recent acute infections or vaccinations. The chain links TRBV5-1 to TRBJ2-3; D call uncertain. The TCR was taken from a man aged 18 to 29 in good health. Some clones in this sample may be carry-over from other donors' samples. Sequencing was done on a sample of naive CD4+ T cells from PBMCs. Sample subset: CD45RA+ positively selected. DNA of the CDR3: TGCGCCAGCAGCCGCACAGATACGCAGTATTTT. Translation gives CASSRTDTQYF.